The clone carrying this T cell receptor (beta chain) has a handful of counts. Antigen: not known. The study ran its PCR with 60 Vbeta and 13 Jbeta primers. Generated by immunoSEQ multiplex PCR, the TCRdb table keeps only in-frame clones and is missing some. The sample shows roughly 200,000 clones, 70% to 85% of them seen only once. This sample is part of a study of cytomegalovirus exposure and HLA in healthy donors. The study, taken as a whole, reports: Available immune exposure information covered CMV serostatus only. There were a few CMV-associated chains whose specificity for CMV antigens was confirmed in vitro. According to an earlier analysis, most TCR beta V segments yielded productive rearrangements about 90% or about 30% of the time. When analyzed later, a missense DCLRE1C variant was found to be linked to TCR beta V- and J-gene trimming.

Trimming cost V 0 bases and J 7 bases, with 12 bases left between them. Germline-derived CDR1 and CDR2 are WSHSY and SAAADI. The CDR3 spans 15 residues. Sequenced sample: PBMCs. The rearrangement links TRBV10-2 to TRBJ1-4; D is unresolved. The sequence was collected from a woman aged 55-69 years in good health and CMV-seropositive. The CDR3 loop is CASSESPGGGEKLFF. In DNA, the CDR3 is TGCGCCAGCAGTGAGTCCCCGGGAGGAGGTGAAAAACTGTTTTTT.